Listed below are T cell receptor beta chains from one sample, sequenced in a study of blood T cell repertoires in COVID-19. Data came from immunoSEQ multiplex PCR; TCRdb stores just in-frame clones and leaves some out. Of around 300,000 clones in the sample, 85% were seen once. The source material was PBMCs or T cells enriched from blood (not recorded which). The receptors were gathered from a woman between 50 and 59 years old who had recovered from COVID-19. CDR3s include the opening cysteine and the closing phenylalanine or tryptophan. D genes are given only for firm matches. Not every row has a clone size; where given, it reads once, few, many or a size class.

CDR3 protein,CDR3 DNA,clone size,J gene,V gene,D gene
CASRGQGAISGYTF,TGTGCCAGCCGGGGACAGGGGGCGATCAGTGGCTACACCTTC,.,TRBJ1-2,TRBV5-6,TRBD1
CASSFAGPNGYTF,TGTGCCAGCAGTTTCGCGGGACCGAATGGCTACACCTTC,.,TRBJ1-2,TRBV27,.
CASSLNPGVSYNEQFF,TGTGCCAGCAGCTTAAATCCGGGAGTATCCTACAATGAGCAGTTCTTC,.,TRBJ2-1,TRBV7-8,.
CASSVAGGYTF,TGTGCCAGCAGCGTAGCGGGTGGCTACACCTTC,once,TRBJ1-2,TRBV5-6,.
CASSDRSYNEQFF,TGTGCCAGCAGTGACCGGTCCTACAATGAGCAGTTCTTC,.,TRBJ2-1,TRBV2,.
CASGRLAGYNEQFF,TGTGCTAGTGGTCGACTAGCGGGTTACAATGAGCAGTTCTTC,.,TRBJ2-1,TRBV12-5,TRBD2
CAWSEQPAYEQYF,TGTGCCTGGAGTGAACAGCCGGCCTACGAGCAGTACTTC,.,TRBJ2-7,TRBV30,.
CASSPRTGEIEKLFF,TGCGCCAGCAGTCCACGTACAGGGGAGATTGAAAAACTGTTTTTT,.,TRBJ1-4,TRBV4-1,TRBD1
CASSLFRGATYGYTF,TGTGCCAGCAGCTTATTCAGGGGGGCTACTTATGGCTACACCTTC,.,TRBJ1-2,TRBV11-2,TRBD1
CASRQRDRGDEQYF,TGTGCCAGCCGACAAAGGGACAGGGGAGACGAGCAGTACTTC,.,TRBJ2-7,TRBV19,TRBD1
CASSLRTGGQGETQYF,TGTGCCAGTAGTCTCCGCACGGGCGGGCAGGGGGAGACCCAGTACTTC,.,TRBJ2-5,TRBV19,.
CASSFGRASENIQYF,TGTGCCAGCAGCTTCGGGAGGGCCTCGGAAAACATTCAGTACTTC,.,TRBJ2-4,TRBV11-2,TRBD2
CASSSDRGRYNEQFF,TGTGCCAGCAGCTCTGACAGGGGCAGGTACAATGAGCAGTTCTTC,.,TRBJ2-1,TRBV11-2,TRBD1
CASKGQTKYNEQFF,TGTGCCAGTAAGGGACAGACCAAATACAATGAGCAGTTCTTC,.,TRBJ2-1,TRBV19,TRBD1
CAWSDLRDEQYF,TGTGCCTGGAGTGATTTGCGGGACGAGCAGTACTTC,.,TRBJ2-7,TRBV30,.
CASSPPSDYGYTF,TGCGCCAGCAGCCCCCCATCAGACTATGGCTACACCTTC,.,TRBJ1-2,TRBV4-1,.
CASSQGRASGGARNTQYF,TGCGCCAGCAGCCAAGGGAGGGCTAGCGGGGGGGCCAGGAATACGCAGTATTTT,.,TRBJ2-3,TRBV4-1,TRBD2
CASSFFWKTGKYTEAFF,TGTGCCAGCAGCTTCTTTTGGAAGACAGGGAAATATACTGAAGCTTTCTTT,few,TRBJ1-1,TRBV5-8,TRBD1
CATSRYRGNENTIYF,TGTGCCACCAGCAGGTACCGGGGAAACGAAAACACCATATATTTT,.,TRBJ1-3,TRBV15,.
CASSPTGLPNEKLFF,TGTGCCAGCAGCCCGACAGGCCTGCCCAATGAAAAACTGTTTTTT,.,TRBJ1-4,TRBV7-9,.
CASSASTGDLRNQPQHF,TGTGCCAGCAGTGCCAGTACAGGGGATTTGAGAAATCAGCCCCAGCATTTT,.,TRBJ1-5,TRBV25-1,TRBD1
CASSLAGGSEQYF,TGTGCCAGCAGTTTAGCGGGGGGTTCCGAGCAGTACTTC,.,TRBJ2-7,TRBV2,TRBD2
CASSSHRGPSNEQYF,TGTGCCAGCAGCAGTCACAGGGGTCCTTCCAACGAGCAGTACTTC,.,TRBJ2-7,TRBV7-8,TRBD1
CASSTGQGYYEQYF,TGCGCCAGCAGCACCGGACAGGGCTACTACGAGCAGTACTTC,.,TRBJ2-7,TRBV5-1,TRBD1
CASSRDRGSEQYF,TGTGCCAGCAGCCGGGACAGGGGTAGCGAGCAGTACTTC,.,TRBJ2-7,TRBV12-3/TRBV12-4,TRBD1
CASSPPGVSLAKNIQYF,TGTGCCAGCAGCCCCCCAGGGGTTTCGCTAGCCAAAAACATTCAGTACTTC,.,TRBJ2-4,TRBV16,.
CASSIRGAHTNEKLFF,TGTGCCAGTAGTATTCGGGGGGCTCATACTAATGAAAAACTGTTTTTT,.,TRBJ1-4,TRBV19,.
CASSVVSGGETQYF,TGTGCCAGCAGTGTCGTTTCCGGGGGGGAGACCCAGTACTTC,.,TRBJ2-5,TRBV2,TRBD2